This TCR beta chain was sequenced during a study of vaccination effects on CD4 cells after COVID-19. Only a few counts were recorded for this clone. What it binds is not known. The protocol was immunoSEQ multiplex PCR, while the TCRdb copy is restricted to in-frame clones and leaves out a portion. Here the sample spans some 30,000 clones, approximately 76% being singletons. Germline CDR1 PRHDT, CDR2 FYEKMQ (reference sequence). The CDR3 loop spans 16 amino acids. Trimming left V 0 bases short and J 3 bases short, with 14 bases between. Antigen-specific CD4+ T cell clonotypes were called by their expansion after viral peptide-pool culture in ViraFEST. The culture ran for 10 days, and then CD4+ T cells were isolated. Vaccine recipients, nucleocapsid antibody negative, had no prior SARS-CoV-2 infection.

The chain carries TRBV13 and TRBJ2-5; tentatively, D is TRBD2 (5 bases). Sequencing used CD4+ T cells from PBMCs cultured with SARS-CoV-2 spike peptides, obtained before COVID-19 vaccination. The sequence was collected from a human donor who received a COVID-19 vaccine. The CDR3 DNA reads TGTGCCAGCAGCTTAGGCCCCGGTACTAGGAAAGAGACCCAGTACTTC. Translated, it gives CASSLGPGTRKETQYF. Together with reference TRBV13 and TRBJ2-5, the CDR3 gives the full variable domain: AAGVIQSPRHLIKEKRETATLKCYPIPRHDTVYWYQQGPGQDPQFLISFYEKMQSDKGSIPDRFSAQQFSDYHSELNMSSLELGDSALYFCASSLGPGTRKETQYFGPGTRLLVL.